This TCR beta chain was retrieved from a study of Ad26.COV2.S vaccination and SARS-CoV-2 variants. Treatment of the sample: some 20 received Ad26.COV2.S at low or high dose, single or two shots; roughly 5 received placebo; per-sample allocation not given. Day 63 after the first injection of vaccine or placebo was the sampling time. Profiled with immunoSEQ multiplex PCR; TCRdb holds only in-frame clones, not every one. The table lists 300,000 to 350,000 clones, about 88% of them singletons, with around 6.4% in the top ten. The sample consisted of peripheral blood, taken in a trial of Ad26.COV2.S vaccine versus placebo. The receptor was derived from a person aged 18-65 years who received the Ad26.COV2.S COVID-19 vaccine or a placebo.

For the CDR3, the DNA is TGTGCCAGCAGCGTCGGAGGGGCCGGGGAGCTGTTTTTT. It encodes CASSVGGAGELFF. This rearrangement joins TRBV9 to TRBJ2-2, with a tentative D call TRBD2 (6 bases). V lost 2 bases to trimming and J lost 6 bases, with 8 bases between them. This CDR3 spans 13 amino acids. Germline assignment: CDR1 SGDLS and CDR2 YYNGEE.